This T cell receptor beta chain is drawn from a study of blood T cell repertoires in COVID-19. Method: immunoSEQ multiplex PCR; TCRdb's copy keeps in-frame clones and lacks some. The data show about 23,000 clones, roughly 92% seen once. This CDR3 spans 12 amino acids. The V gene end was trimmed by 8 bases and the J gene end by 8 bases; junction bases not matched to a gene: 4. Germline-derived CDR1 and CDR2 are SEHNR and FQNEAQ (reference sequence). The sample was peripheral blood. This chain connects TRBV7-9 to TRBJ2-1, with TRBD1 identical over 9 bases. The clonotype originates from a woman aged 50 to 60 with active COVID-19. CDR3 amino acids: CASRTGVDEQFF. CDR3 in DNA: TGTGCCAGCCGGACAGGGGTTGATGAGCAGTTCTTC.